The 17 T cell receptor beta chains below all came from one sample that was sequenced in a study of blood T cell repertoires in COVID-19 (dated by TCRdb to the early 2020s). Library prep was done by the immunoSEQ multiplex PCR assay. TCRdb holds this immuneACCESS table with in-frame rearrangements only. Some clones are missing; in checked studies, unresolved V genes explain under half, and the rest has no known cause. For this sample the table gives 200,000 or so clones, of which around 77% were detected only once. 17% of the sample rests with the top ten. Specimen: peripheral blood. Every receptor here comes from a man aged 55 to 70 with active or convalescent COVID-19.

The chain couples TRBV5-4 to TRBJ2-7, with D possibly matching TRBD2 (6 bases). CDR1 SGHNT and CDR2 YYREEE come from the germline V gene (reference sequence). The ends were cut back, 2 bases at V and 7 bases at J, with 19 bases in the middle. This CDR3 spans 15 amino acids. DNA of the CDR3: TGTGCCAGCAGCTTCGGCGGGAATAGATATTTGGAGCAGTACTTC. Protein product: CASSFGGNRYLEQYF.

The chain employs TRBV18 and TRBJ2-7; 9 positions match TRBD1. Germline CDR1 and CDR2: KGHSH and LQKENI. V gave up 6 bases and J gave up 4 bases; unmatched junction bases: 10. CDR3 length equals 15 residues. CDR3 DNA sequence: TGTGCCAGCTCCCCCGGGACAGGGAGAGTGTACGAGCAGTACTTC. Protein: CASSPGTGRVYEQYF.

This chain joins TRBV18 and TRBJ1-1, with D unclear. CDR1 and CDR2 from the germline V gene are KGHSH and LQKENI. The CDR3 is 13 amino acids. Deletions cut 3 bases from V and 7 bases from J, with 12 bases between. The CDR3 is CASSPEKQLEAFF. The DNA of the CDR3 is TGTGCCAGCTCACCGGAGAAGCAGCTTGAAGCTTTCTTT. The full variable domain, in which reference TRBV18 and TRBJ1-1 provide the parts outside the CDR3, is NAGVMQNPRHLVRRRGQEARLRCSPMKGHSHVYWYRQLPEEGLKFMVYLQKENIIDESGMPKERFSAEFPKEGPSILRIQQVVRGDSAAYFCASSPEKQLEAFFGQGTRLTVV.

The V gene is TRBV10-3, the J gene TRBJ2-1; 10 nucleotides align to TRBD2. The CDR3 has 16 amino acids. The germline V gene has CDR1 ENHRY and CDR2 SYGVKD. V trimming: 2 bases; J trimming: 8 bases; junction bases outside the gene matches: 9. CDR3 protein: CAISEPTSGVKDEQFF. DNA for the CDR3: TGTGCCATCAGTGAGCCAACTAGCGGGGTTAAAGATGAGCAGTTCTTC.

This clone was observed a single time. The gene calls are TRBV28 and TRBJ2-5; TRBD1 might be the D (5 bases). This CDR3 has 13 residues. The germline V gene has CDR1 MDHEN and CDR2 SYDVKM. Trimming removed 6 bases at V and 4 bases at J, with 12 bases between. CDR3 sequence: CASRGQNGETQYF. Written as DNA, the CDR3 is TGTGCCAGCAGGGGGCAGAACGGAGAGACCCAGTACTTC.

V is TRBV11-3 and J is TRBJ2-3; D possibly corresponds to TRBD2 (6 bases). The length of the CDR3 is 16 residues. Between the trimmed V and J ends, which lost 5 bases and 3 bases, there was a span of 18 bases. Per the germline V gene, CDR1 is SGHNT and CDR2 is YENEEA. The CDR3 DNA reads as TGTGCCAGCAGCGTCGCTAGCGCCCGGAGGACAGATACGCAGTATTTT. Translating gives CASSVASARRTDTQYF.

The chain recombines TRBV5-4 with TRBJ2-1, with TRBD2 matching over 7 bases. Losses at the gene ends were 2 bases for V and 3 bases for J; bases not matched to a gene: 8. The CDR3 runs 16 residues. The germline V gene encodes CDR1 SGHNT and CDR2 YYREEE (reference sequence). This chain's CDR3 is CASSLVAGEGYNEQFF. CDR3 sequence (DNA): TGTGCCAGCAGCTTAGTGGCGGGAGAGGGCTACAATGAGCAGTTCTTC. Full variable domain (missing parts from reference TRBV5-4 and TRBJ2-1): ETGVTQSPTHLIKTRGQQVTLRCSSQSGHNTVSWYQQALGQGPQFIFQYYREEENGRGNFPPRFSGLQFPNYSSELNVNALELDDSALYLCASSLVAGEGYNEQFFGPGTRLTVL.

The chain carries TRBV30 and TRBJ1-2; 7 nucleotides line up with TRBD1. CDR3 size: 11 residues. V lost 4 bases to trimming and J lost 8 bases; unmatched junction nucleotides: 4. Germline V gene lookup returns CDR1 GTSNPN and CDR2 SVGIG (reference sequence). The DNA for the CDR3 is TGTGCCTGGAAAACAGGGGTCGGCTACACCTTC. This sequence encodes CAWKTGVGYTF.

This clone was observed once. This rearrangement joins TRBV6-5 to TRBJ1-2; D remains ambiguous. The CDR3 has 11 residues. CDR1 and CDR2 from the germline V gene are MNHEY and SVGAGI. Deletions cut 4 bases from V and 6 bases from J, with 6 bases between. The CDR3 is CASSWSDGYTF. Written as DNA, the CDR3 is TGTGCCAGCAGTTGGAGTGATGGCTACACCTTC.

The rearrangement joins TRBV18 to TRBJ2-7; possibly TRBD2 for D (5 bases). V was clipped by 1 base and J by 1 base, with 14 bases between them. This CDR3 has 16 amino acids. CDR1 KGHSH and CDR2 LQKENI come from the germline V gene. CDR3 protein: CASSPQRSGSSYEQYF. As DNA, the CDR3 is TGTGCCAGCTCACCACAGCGGAGCGGCTCTTCCTACGAGCAGTACTTC.

The chain is built from TRBV7-9 and TRBJ2-1; TRBD1 matches 9 bases. Per germline, CDR1 SEHNR and CDR2 FQNEAQ (reference sequence). CDR3 length: 17 residues. With 4 bases clipped from V and 8 bases from J, the junction kept 15 bases outside the gene matches. The CDR3 here is CASSSHGAGTGIDEQFF. CDR3 nucleotides: TGTGCCAGCAGCTCTCATGGTGCCGGGACAGGGATTGATGAGCAGTTCTTC.

This clone has a handful of counts. The chain employs TRBV7-3 and TRBJ2-1; 9 bases are shared with TRBD2. This CDR3 is built from 16 residues. Germline-derived CDR1 and CDR2 are SGHTA and FQGTGA. The ends lost 1 base at V and 5 bases at J; junction bases unmatched: 6. CDR3 sequence (DNA): TGTGCCAGCAGCTTAAGTCGTCTAGCGGGGCACAATGAGCAGTTCTTC. Amino acid sequence: CASSLSRLAGHNEQFF.

This chain connects TRBV21-1 to TRBJ1-5; the table assigns TRBD1, which was not confirmed against the DNA. TRBV21-1 is deemed a pseudogene. The CDR3 is made up of 14 amino acids. Written as DNA, the CDR3 is TGTGCCAGCAGCCTCGGGACAGGGGATCAGCCCCAGCATTTT. It encodes CASSLGTGDQPQHF.

CDR3 nucleotides: TGTGCCAGCAGCTCTAGCGGGAGCGGAGATACGCAGTATTTT. Amino acid sequence: CASSSSGSGDTQYF. This sequence joins TRBV11-2 and TRBJ2-3, with TRBD2 matching 10 bases. The ends lost 4 bases at V and 5 bases at J; junction bases unmatched: 3. The V gene's germline CDR1 is SGHAT and CDR2 FQNNGV. The CDR3 contains 14 residues.

This clone was seen just once. V gene TRBV27 combines with J gene TRBJ1-3; 7 positions agree with TRBD1. V shed 5 bases, J shed 0 bases, and the junction held 7 bases outside the gene matches. There are 16 residues in the CDR3. CDR1 and CDR2 (germline): MNHEY, SMNVEV (reference sequence). This CDR3 reads CASSTTGAISGNTIYF. Written as DNA, the CDR3 is TGTGCCAGCAGTACCACAGGGGCCATCTCTGGAAACACCATATATTTT.

V gene TRBV7-2 combines with J gene TRBJ2-1; D is unclear. Germline CDR1 is SGHTA and CDR2 is FQGNSA. Trimming removed 5 bases at V and 6 bases at J, with 14 bases between. The CDR3 extends over 14 amino acids. CDR3 coding DNA: TGTGCCAGCAGCCGGGTGGCCTTAAGCAATGAGCAGTTCTTC. Amino acid sequence: CASSRVALSNEQFF.

The chain has TRBV5-1 and TRBJ1-3, with 7 bases that match TRBD1. V dropped 7 bases and J dropped 3; count of bases not matched to a gene: 4. The CDR3 has 13 amino acids. CDR1 is SGHRS and CDR2 is YFSETQ in the germline V gene. The CDR3 loop is CASGDRVGNTIYF. CDR3 sequence (DNA): TGCGCCAGCGGCGACAGGGTTGGAAACACCATATATTTT.